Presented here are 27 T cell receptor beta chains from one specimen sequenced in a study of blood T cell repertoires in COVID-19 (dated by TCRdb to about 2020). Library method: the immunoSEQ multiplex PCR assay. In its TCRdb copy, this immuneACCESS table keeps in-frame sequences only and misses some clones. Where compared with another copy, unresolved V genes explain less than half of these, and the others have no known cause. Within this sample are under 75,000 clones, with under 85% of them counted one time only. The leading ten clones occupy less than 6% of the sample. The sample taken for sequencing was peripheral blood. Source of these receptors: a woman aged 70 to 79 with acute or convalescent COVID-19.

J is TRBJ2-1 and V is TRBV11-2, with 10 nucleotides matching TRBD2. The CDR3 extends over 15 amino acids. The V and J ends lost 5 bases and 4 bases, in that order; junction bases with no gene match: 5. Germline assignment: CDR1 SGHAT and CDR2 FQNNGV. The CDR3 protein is CASSQLAGKYNEQFF. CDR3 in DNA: TGTGCCAGCAGCCAACTAGCGGGGAAATACAATGAGCAGTTCTTC.

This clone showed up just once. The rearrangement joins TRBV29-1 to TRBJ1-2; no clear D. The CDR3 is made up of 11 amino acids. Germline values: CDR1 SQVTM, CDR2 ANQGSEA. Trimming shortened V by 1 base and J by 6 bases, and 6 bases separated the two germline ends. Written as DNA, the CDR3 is TGCAGCGTTGAAGTCTTAGATGGCTACACCTTC. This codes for CSVEVLDGYTF. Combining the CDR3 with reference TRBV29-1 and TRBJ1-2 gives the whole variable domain SAVISQKPSRDICQRGTSLTIQCQVDSQVTMMFWYRQQPGQSLTLIATANQGSEATYESGFVIDKFPISRPNLTFSTLTVSNMSPEDSSIYLCSVEVLDGYTFGSGTRLTVV.

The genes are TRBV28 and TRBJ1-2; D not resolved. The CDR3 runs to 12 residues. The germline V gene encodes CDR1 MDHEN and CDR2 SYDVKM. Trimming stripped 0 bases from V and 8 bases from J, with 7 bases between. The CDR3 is CASSLWTEGYTF. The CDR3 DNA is TGTGCCAGCAGTTTATGGACGGAGGGCTACACCTTC.

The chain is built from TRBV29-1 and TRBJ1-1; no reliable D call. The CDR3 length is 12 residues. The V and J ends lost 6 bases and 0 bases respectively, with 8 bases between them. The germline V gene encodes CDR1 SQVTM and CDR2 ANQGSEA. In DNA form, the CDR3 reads TGCAGCGTATACAGTTTGAACACTGAAGCTTTCTTT. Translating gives CSVYSLNTEAFF. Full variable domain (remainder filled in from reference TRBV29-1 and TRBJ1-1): SAVISQKPSRDICQRGTSLTIQCQVDSQVTMMFWYRQQPGQSLTLIATANQGSEATYESGFVIDKFPISRPNLTFSTLTVSNMSPEDSSIYLCSVYSLNTEAFFGQGTRLTVV.

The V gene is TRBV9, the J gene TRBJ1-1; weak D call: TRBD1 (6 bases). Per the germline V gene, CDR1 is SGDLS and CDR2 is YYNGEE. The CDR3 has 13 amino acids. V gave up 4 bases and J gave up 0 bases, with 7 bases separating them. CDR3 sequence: CASSNRVNTEAFF. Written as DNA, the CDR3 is TGTGCCAGCAGCAACAGGGTGAACACTGAAGCTTTCTTT.

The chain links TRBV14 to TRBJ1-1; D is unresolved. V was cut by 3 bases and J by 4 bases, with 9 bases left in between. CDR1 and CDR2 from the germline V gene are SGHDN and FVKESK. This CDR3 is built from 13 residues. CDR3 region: CASSHPGGTEAFF. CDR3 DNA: TGTGCCAGCAGCCACCCAGGAGGCACTGAAGCTTTCTTT.

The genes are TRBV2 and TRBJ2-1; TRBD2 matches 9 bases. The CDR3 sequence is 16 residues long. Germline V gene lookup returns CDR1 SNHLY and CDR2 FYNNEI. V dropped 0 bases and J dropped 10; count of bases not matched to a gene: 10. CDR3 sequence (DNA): TGTGCCAGCAGTGAAGCGCTGGGACTAGCAAAAGAGGAGCAGTTCTTC. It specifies CASSEALGLAKEEQFF.

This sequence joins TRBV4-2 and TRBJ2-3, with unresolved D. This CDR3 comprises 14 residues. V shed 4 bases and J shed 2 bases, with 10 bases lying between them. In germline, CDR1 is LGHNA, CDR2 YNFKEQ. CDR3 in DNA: TGTGCCAGCAGCCTATACGCGCTCACAGATACGCAGTATTTT. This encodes CASSLYALTDTQYF.

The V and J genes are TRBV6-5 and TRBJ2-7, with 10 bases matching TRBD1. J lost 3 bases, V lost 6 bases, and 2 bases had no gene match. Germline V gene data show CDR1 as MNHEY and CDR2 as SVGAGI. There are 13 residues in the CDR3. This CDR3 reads CASRGQGFYEQYF. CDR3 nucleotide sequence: TGTGCCAGCAGGGGACAGGGGTTCTACGAGCAGTACTTC.

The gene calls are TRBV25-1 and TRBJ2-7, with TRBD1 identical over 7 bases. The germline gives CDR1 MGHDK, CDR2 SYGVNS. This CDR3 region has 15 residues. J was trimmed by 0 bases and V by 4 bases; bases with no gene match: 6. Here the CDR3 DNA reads TGTGCCAGCAGTGCCGGACAGGCGAGCTCCTACGAGCAGTACTTC. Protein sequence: CASSAGQASSYEQYF.

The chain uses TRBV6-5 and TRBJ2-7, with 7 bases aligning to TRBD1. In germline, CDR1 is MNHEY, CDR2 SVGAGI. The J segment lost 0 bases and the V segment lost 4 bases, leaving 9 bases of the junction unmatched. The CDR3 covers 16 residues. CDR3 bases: TGTGCCAGCAGTTCCCTTTTTGACAGGGTCTCCTACGAGCAGTACTTC. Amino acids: CASSSLFDRVSYEQYF.

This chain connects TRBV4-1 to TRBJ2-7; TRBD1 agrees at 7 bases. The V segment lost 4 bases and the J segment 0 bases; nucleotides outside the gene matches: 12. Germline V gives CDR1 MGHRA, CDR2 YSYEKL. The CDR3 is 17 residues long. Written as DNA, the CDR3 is TGCGCCAGCAGCCCCAGATATAGACAGGGCATCTCCTACGAGCAGTACTTC. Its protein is CASSPRYRQGISYEQYF.

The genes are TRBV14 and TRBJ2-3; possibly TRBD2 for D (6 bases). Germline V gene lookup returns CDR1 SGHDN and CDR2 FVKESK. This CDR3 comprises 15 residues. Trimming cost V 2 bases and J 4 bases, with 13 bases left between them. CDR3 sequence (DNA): TGTGCCAGCAGCCAACGGCGGGACCCGCCAGATACGCAGTATTTT. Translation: CASSQRRDPPDTQYF.

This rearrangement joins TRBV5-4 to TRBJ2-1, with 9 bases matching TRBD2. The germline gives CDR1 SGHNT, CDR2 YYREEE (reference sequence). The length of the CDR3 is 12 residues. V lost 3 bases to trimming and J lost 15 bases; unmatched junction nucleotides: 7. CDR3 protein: CASSSSGGTRFF. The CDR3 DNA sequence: TGTGCCAGCAGCTCAAGCGGGGGGACACGGTTCTTC.

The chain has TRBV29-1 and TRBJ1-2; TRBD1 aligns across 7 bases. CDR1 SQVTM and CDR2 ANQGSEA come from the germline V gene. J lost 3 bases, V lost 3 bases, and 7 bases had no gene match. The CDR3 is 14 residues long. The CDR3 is CSVDPRTGDYGYTF. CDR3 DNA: TGCAGCGTTGACCCGCGCACAGGGGACTATGGCTACACCTTC.

CDR3 bases: TGCGCCAGCAGCCGGGACAGGGGAGGTTCACCCCTCCACTTT. Translation: CASSRDRGGSPLHF. This chain joins TRBV4-3 and TRBJ1-6, with 10 bases that match TRBD1. CDR1 and CDR2 from the germline V gene are LGHNA and YSLEER. CDR3 length equals 14 residues. After removal of 4 bases from V and 9 bases from J, the junction contained 3 bases not matched to a gene.

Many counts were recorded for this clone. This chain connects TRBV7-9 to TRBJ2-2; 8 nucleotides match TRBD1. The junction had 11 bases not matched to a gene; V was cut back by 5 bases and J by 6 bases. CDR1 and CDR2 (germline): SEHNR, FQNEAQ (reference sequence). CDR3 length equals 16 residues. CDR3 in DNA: TGTGCCAGCAGCGGGTCAGGGGGCGTCGGGGCCGGGGAGCTGTTTTTT. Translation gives CASSGSGGVGAGELFF.

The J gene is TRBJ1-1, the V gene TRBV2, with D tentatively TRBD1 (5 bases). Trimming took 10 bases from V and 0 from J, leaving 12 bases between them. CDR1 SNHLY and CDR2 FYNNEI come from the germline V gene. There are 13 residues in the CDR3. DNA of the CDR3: TGTGCCACCCGACAGTACATGAACACTGAAGCTTTCTTT. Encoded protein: CATRQYMNTEAFF.

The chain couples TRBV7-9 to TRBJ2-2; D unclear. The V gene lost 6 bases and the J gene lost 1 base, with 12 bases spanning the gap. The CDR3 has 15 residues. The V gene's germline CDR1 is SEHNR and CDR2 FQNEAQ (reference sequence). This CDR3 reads CASRFETLNTGELFF. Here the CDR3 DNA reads TGTGCCAGCAGATTTGAGACATTGAACACCGGGGAGCTGTTTTTT.

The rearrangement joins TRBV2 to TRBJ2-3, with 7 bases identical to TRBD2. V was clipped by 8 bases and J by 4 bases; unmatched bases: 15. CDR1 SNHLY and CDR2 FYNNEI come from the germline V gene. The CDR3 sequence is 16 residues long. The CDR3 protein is CASRKAVRSGADTQYF. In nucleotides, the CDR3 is TGTGCCAGCCGCAAGGCCGTGAGGAGCGGGGCAGATACGCAGTATTTT. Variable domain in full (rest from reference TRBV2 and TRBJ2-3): EPEVTQTPSHQVTQMGQEVILRCVPISNHLYFYWYRQILGQKVEFLVSFYNNEISEKSEIFDDQFSVERPDGSNFTLKIRSTKLEDSAMYFCASRKAVRSGADTQYFGPGTRLTVL.

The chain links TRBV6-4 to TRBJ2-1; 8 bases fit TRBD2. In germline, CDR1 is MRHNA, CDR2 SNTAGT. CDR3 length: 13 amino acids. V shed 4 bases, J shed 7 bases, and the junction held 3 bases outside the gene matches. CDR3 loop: CASSAERGNEQFF. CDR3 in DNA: TGTGCCAGCAGTGCAGAGCGGGGGAATGAGCAGTTCTTC.

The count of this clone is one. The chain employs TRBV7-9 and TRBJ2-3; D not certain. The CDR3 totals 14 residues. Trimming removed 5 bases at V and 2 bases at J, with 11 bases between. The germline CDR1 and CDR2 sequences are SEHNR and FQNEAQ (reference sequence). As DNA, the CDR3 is TGTGCCAGCAGCCCCGGTTTATTCACAGATACGCAGTATTTT. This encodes CASSPGLFTDTQYF.

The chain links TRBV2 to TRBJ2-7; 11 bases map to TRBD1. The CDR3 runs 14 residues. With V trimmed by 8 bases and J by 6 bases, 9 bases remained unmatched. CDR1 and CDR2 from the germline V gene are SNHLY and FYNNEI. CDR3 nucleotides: TGTGCCAGCCCTGGGAGGACAGGGGGCGGCGAGCAGTACTTC. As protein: CASPGRTGGGEQYF.

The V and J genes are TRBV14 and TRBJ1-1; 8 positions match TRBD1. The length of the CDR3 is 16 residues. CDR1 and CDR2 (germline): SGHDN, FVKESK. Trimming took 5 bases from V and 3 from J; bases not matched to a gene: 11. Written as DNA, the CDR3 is TGTGCCAGCAGCACACGCACCAGGGGGCGCGACACTGAAGCTTTCTTT. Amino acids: CASSTRTRGRDTEAFF. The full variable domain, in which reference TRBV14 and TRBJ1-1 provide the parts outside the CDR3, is EAGVTQFPSHSVIEKGQTVTLRCDPISGHDNLYWYRRVMGKEIKFLLHFVKESKQDESGMPNNRFLAERTGGTYSTLKVQPAELEDSGVYFCASSTRTRGRDTEAFFGQGTRLTVV.

DNA for the CDR3: TGTGCCAGCAGCTCGACACAGGGTCAAGAGACCCAGTACTTC. It codes for CASSSTQGQETQYF. The chain has TRBV5-4 and TRBJ2-5; TRBD1 is a possible D gene (6 bases). V shed 3 bases and J shed 2 bases, with 11 bases lying between them. Germline V CDR1 and CDR2: SGHNT, YYREEE (reference sequence). There are 14 residues in the CDR3.

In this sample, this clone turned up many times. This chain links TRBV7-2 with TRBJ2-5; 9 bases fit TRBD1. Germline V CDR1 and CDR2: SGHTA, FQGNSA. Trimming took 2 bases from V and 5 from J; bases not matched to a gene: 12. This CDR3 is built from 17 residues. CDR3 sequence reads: CASSLLGQGFGAETQYF. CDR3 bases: TGTGCCAGCAGCTTATTAGGACAGGGGTTCGGGGCGGAGACCCAGTACTTC.

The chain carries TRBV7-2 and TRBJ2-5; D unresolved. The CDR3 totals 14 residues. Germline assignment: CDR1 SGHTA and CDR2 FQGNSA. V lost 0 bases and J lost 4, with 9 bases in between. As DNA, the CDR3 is TGTGCCAGCAGCTTAGCGGGCAGTTCAGAGACCCAGTACTTC. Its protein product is CASSLAGSSETQYF.